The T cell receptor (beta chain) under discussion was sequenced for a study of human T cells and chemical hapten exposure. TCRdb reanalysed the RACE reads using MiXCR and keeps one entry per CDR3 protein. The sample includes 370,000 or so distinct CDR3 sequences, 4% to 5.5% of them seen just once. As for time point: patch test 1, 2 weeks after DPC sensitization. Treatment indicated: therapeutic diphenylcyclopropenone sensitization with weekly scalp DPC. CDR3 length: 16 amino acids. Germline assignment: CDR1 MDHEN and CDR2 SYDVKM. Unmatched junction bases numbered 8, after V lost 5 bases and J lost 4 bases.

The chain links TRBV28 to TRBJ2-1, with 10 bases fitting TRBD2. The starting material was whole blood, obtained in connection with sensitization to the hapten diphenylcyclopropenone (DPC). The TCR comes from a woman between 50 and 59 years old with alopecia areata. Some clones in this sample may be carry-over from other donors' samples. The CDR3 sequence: CASSRLAGGLYNEQFF. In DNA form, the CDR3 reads TGTGCCAGCAGTCGACTAGCGGGCGGGCTTTACAATGAGCAGTTCTTC.